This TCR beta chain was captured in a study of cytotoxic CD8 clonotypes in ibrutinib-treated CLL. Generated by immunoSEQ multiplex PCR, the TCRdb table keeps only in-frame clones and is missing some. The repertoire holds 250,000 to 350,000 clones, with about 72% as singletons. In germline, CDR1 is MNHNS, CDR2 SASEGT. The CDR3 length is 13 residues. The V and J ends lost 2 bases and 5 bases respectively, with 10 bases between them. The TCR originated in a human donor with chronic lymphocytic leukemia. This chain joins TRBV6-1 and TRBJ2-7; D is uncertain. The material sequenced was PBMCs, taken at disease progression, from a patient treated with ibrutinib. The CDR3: CASSEWLGNEQYF. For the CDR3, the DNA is TGTGCCAGCAGTGAATGGTTGGGGAACGAGCAGTACTTC.